This T cell receptor beta chain was captured by sequencing in a study of cytomegalovirus exposure and HLA in healthy donors. This CDR3 is built from 14 residues. Per germline, CDR1 KGHSH and CDR2 LQKENI. Losses at the gene ends were 3 bases for V and 4 bases for J; bases not matched to a gene: 3. A multiplex PCR was run with 60 Vbeta primers and 13 Jbeta primers. Using immunoSEQ multiplex PCR, the repertoire was profiled, and TCRdb retains in-frame clones only, with some absent. The sample shows around 150,000 clones, about four fifths of them seen only once. As to this clone: In the same sample, other DNA sequences code for this CDR3.

The rearrangement links TRBV18 to TRBJ1-1; TRBD1 matches at 9 bases. This TCR was sampled from a woman aged 50 to 60 in good health and CMV-seronegative. The sequenced sample was PBMCs. The CDR3 region has the DNA TGTGCCAGCTCACCGGGACAGGGAGGCACTGAAGCTTTCTTT. The encoded protein is CASSPGQGGTEAFF.